These 13 T cell receptor beta chains came from one sample sequenced in a study of shared clonotypes between healthy human individuals. Assay: immunoSEQ multiplex PCR; the TCRdb copy retains only in-frame clones and omits some. This sample has some 2.1 million clones; roughly 94% occur once, and the top ten carry about 1.1%. Naive CD8 cells lacked CD45RO, underwent positive selection for CCR7 and left out terminally differentiated effector memory CD45RA+ cells. What was sequenced was naive CD8+ T cells sorted from blood. The receptor source for this set is a man younger than 35 in good health.

In the case of this clone: This CDR3 is also generated by other DNA sequences in the sample. The rearrangement uses TRBV27 and TRBJ2-7; 9 positions match TRBD1. V shed 2 bases and J 4 bases; nucleotides not matched to a gene: 3. This CDR3 is built from 14 residues. Germline CDR1 and CDR2: MNHEY and SMNVEV (reference sequence). CDR3 DNA sequence: TGTGCCAGCAGTTTAAGGGGACAGGGATACGAGCAGTACTTC. Translation: CASSLRGQGYEQYF.

This sequence joins TRBV11-1 and TRBJ2-5, with TRBD2 matching over 9 bases. This CDR3 comprises 17 residues. Unmatched junction bases numbered 15, after V lost 8 bases and J lost 2 bases. Germline V CDR1 and CDR2: SGHAT, FQDESV (reference sequence). The chain's CDR3 is CASDYRRAGLAQETQYF. DNA of the CDR3: TGTGCCAGCGACTACAGAAGAGCGGGACTAGCACAAGAGACCCAGTACTTC. The full variable domain, with the rest looked up from reference TRBV11-1 and TRBJ2-5, is EAEVAQSPRYKITEKSQAVAFWCDPISGHATLYWYRQILGQGPELLVQFQDESVVDDSQLPKDRFSAERLKGVDSTLKIQPAELGDSAMYLCASDYRRAGLAQETQYFGPGTRLLVL.

This chain joins TRBV6-1 and TRBJ2-5; 7 nucleotides align to TRBD2. Germline assignment: CDR1 MNHNS and CDR2 SASEGT. This CDR3 spans 15 amino acids. V trimming: 5 bases; J trimming: 5 bases; junction bases outside the gene matches: 11. CDR3 nucleotides: TGTGCCAGCAGTCAAAAGGGACTACCTTTTGAGACCCAGTACTTC. Translating it yields CASSQKGLPFETQYF.

The CDR3 protein is CASSQAGRAYNEQFF. CDR3 bases: TGCGCCAGCAGCCAAGCCGGGAGGGCTTACAATGAGCAGTTCTTC. The chain has TRBV4-3 and TRBJ2-1, with 8 bases fitting TRBD2. Germline V CDR1 and CDR2: LGHNA, YSLEER. The CDR3 length is 15 residues. The trim removed 1 base at V and 4 bases at J, leaving 3 bases unmatched.

For this clone: A junction end diverges from the germline sequence, so it may reflect a read error. This chain joins TRBV7-7 and TRBJ2-1; the match to TRBD1 covers 8 bases. The CDR3 runs to 15 residues. Germline V gives CDR1 SSHAT, CDR2 FNYEAQ (reference sequence). CDR3 sequence reads: CASSLDRATYNEQFF. DNA for the CDR3: TGTGCTAGCAGCTTGGACAGGGCTACCTACAATGAGCAGTTCTTC.

This clone was observed a few times. The CDR3 region is CASSQHPNQPQHF. The CDR3 DNA follows: TGCGCCAGCAGCCAACATCCCAATCAGCCCCAGCATTTT. The chain recombines TRBV4-1 with TRBJ1-5; D is uncertain. Trimming stripped 2 bases from V and 3 bases from J, with 5 bases between. Germline loops: CDR1 MGHRA, CDR2 YSYEKL. This CDR3 is 13 amino acids long.

This clone was counted between two and nine times. In the same sample, other DNA sequences code for this CDR3. V usage is TRBV9 and J usage is TRBJ1-5; D gene unclear. The V gene's germline CDR1 is SGDLS and CDR2 YYNGEE. Between the trimmed V and J ends, which lost 0 bases and 0 bases, there was a span of 7 bases. The CDR3 is 15 amino acids. CDR3 amino acids: CASSVEGNSNQPQHF. Here the CDR3 DNA reads TGTGCCAGCAGCGTAGAAGGGAATAGCAATCAGCCCCAGCATTTT.

The chain recombines TRBV30 with TRBJ2-7; 7 bases agree with TRBD1. Unmatched junction bases numbered 7, after V lost 2 bases and J lost 6 bases. This CDR3 region has 13 residues. Per germline, CDR1 GTSNPN and CDR2 SVGIG (reference sequence). CDR3 DNA: TGTGCCTGGAGTACAGGGGTGGCGTCCGAGCAGTACTTC. Translated: CAWSTGVASEQYF.

This clone was counted once. The V call is TRBV4-3, the J call TRBJ2-5; D may be TRBD1 (5 bases). The V gene's germline CDR1 is LGHNA and CDR2 YSLEER. The CDR3 spans 15 residues. Trimming shortened V by 0 bases and J by 4 bases, and 12 bases separated the two germline ends. CDR3 nucleotide sequence: TGCGCCAGCAGCCAAGATCAAGGGGTTGGAGAGACCCAGTACTTC. This gives the protein CASSQDQGVGETQYF.

V usage is TRBV27 and J usage is TRBJ2-3; 13 nucleotides align to TRBD2. Trimming removed 5 bases from V and 2 bases from J; junction bases left unmatched: 10. This CDR3 spans 18 amino acids. Germline V gene lookup returns CDR1 MNHEY and CDR2 SMNVEV (reference sequence). For the CDR3, the DNA is TGTGCCAGCAGTCCCATCCTCGGGACTAGCGGGGACACAGATACGCAGTATTTT. This encodes CASSPILGTSGDTDTQYF.

The CDR3 reads CASRYKTGGVYGYTF. CDR3 in DNA: TGTGCCAGCAGGTATAAGACAGGGGGTGTCTATGGCTACACCTTC. The J gene is TRBJ1-2, the V gene TRBV21-1; TRBD1, the table's D call, was not compared with the DNA. TRBV21-1 is designated a pseudogene. The CDR3 has 15 amino acids.

The chain joins TRBV28 to TRBJ2-5, with D maybe TRBD2 (6 bases). The germline gives CDR1 MDHEN, CDR2 SYDVKM. This CDR3 has 12 amino acids. The V and J ends lost 7 bases and 4 bases respectively, with 10 bases between them. The CDR3 DNA reads TGTGCCAGCACGGGGGAGGCAGAGACCCAGTACTTC. It translates to CASTGEAETQYF.

This CDR3 is CASSPAGPLSYEQYF. CDR3 DNA sequence: TGTGCCAGCAGCCCGGCGGGACCCCTCTCCTACGAGCAGTACTTC. The chain uses TRBV5-4 and TRBJ2-7; perhaps TRBD2 as D (6 bases). CDR1 SGHNT and CDR2 YYREEE come from the germline V gene (reference sequence). With 4 bases removed from V and 0 bases from J, the gap between germline ends came to 14 bases. This CDR3 has 15 amino acids.